Below are 13 T cell receptor beta chains sequenced from a single sample in a study of CD8+CD57+ T cells in acquired aplastic anemia. Patients picked for sequencing had shown CD8+CD57+ cell expansion detected by flow cytometry. The study profiled TCR beta VDJ and CDR3 using genomic DNA as template. Using its own MiXCR run on the reads, TCRdb lists one record per CDR3 protein. This sample has some 180,000 distinct CDR3 sequences; 45% to 60% occur once, and the top ten carry approximately 13%. Sequenced material: sorted CD4+, CD8+, or CD8+CD57+ T cells (not recorded which) from PBMCs. The source is a human donor with aplastic anemia.

This clonotype was found many times. The chain employs TRBV19 and TRBJ1-4; D possibly corresponds to TRBD1 (5 bases). The CDR3 runs 14 residues. The germline V gene encodes CDR1 LNHDA and CDR2 SQIVND (reference sequence). V was shortened by 5 bases and J by 10 bases, with 17 bases between the two germline ends. The CDR3 is CASSGAGPIPKLFF. For the CDR3, the DNA is TGTGCCAGTAGTGGGGCAGGGCCAATTCCAAAACTGTTTTTT.

J is TRBJ2-3 and V is TRBV15, with D perhaps matching TRBD2 (5 bases). The CDR3 runs 14 residues. Trimming took off 7 bases at V and 2 bases at J, with 13 bases between the two ends. Germline CDR1 and CDR2: LNHNV and YYDKDF (reference sequence). CDR3 region: CATKTRVSTDTQYF. The CDR3, as DNA: TGTGCCACCAAGACGCGGGTTTCCACAGATACGCAGTATTTT.

The gene calls are TRBV7-4 and TRBJ1-5; D remains unclear. The CDR3 spans 13 residues. Between the trimmed V and J ends, which lost 4 bases and 6 bases, there was a span of 10 bases. Germline V lookup: CDR1 SGHVT, CDR2 SQSDAQ. The CDR3 here is CASSSGVGQPQHF. The CDR3 DNA is TGTGCCAGCAGCTCTGGGGTTGGTCAGCCCCAGCATTTT. The full variable domain, completed using reference TRBV7-4 and TRBJ1-5, is GAGVSQSPRYKVAKRGRDVALRCDSISGHVTLYWYRQTLGQGSEVLTYSQSDAQRDKSGRPSGRFSAERPERSVSTLKIQRTEQGDSAVYLCASSSGVGQPQHFGDGTRLSIL.

This clonotype was seen ten or more times. The chain carries TRBV5-4 and TRBJ2-7; TRBD2 matches 10 bases. The CDR3 has 18 amino acids. Germline loops: CDR1 SGHNT, CDR2 YYREEE (reference sequence). Trimming at V came to 3 bases and at J to 6 bases, leaving 18 bases not matched to a gene. CDR3 residues: CASSSYPTLAGGISEQYF. For the CDR3, the DNA is TGTGCCAGCAGCTCCTACCCAACCTTAGCGGGGGGAATAAGCGAGCAGTACTTC.

The rearrangement uses TRBV20-1 and TRBJ2-5, with 13 bases that match TRBD2. Trimming cost V 6 bases and J 2 bases; bases outside gene matches: 6. The length of the CDR3 is 15 residues. Germline values: CDR1 DFQATT, CDR2 SNEGSKA (reference sequence). CDR3 protein: CSAMGLAGTQETQYF. CDR3 nucleotide sequence: TGCAGTGCAATGGGACTAGCGGGAACACAAGAGACCCAGTACTTC.

Details on this clonotype: The junction does not match germline at one end; this may be a read error. The V gene is TRBV15, the J gene TRBJ2-2; tentatively, D is TRBD1 (5 bases). The CDR3 extends over 17 amino acids. Germline CDR1 reads LNHNV; CDR2 reads YYDKDF (reference sequence). The DNA of the CDR3 is TGTGCCACCAACAGAGGACCAGGGTTTTTGAACACCGGGGAGCTGTTTTTT. It translates to CATNRGPGFLNTGELFF.

This clonotype was found a few times. The chain carries TRBV7-9 and TRBJ2-1; D remains unclear. This CDR3 has 11 amino acids. Looked up from germline, CDR1 is SEHNR and CDR2 is FQNEAQ (reference sequence). Trimming pared 5 bases from V and 5 bases from J, leaving 4 bases between. CDR3: CASSNDNEQFF. The CDR3 region has the DNA TGTGCCAGCAGCAATGACAATGAGCAGTTCTTC.

Ten or more counts support this clonotype. The genes are TRBV20-1 and TRBJ1-5; TRBD1 is a possible D gene (6 bases). Germline CDR1 is DFQATT and CDR2 is SNEGSKA (reference sequence). There are 13 residues in the CDR3. Trimming removed 7 bases at V and 3 bases at J, with 13 bases between. CDR3 DNA sequence: TGCAGTGTTCCGAGGGGGGCCAATCAGCCCCAGCATTTT. This sequence encodes CSVPRGANQPQHF.

The chain combines TRBV2 with TRBJ2-5; 9 bases align to TRBD2. Germline CDR1 and CDR2: SNHLY and FYNNEI. J lost 4 bases, V lost 3 bases, and 3 bases had no gene match. The CDR3 spans 14 residues. CDR3 bases: TGTGCCAGCAGTGAGCTAGCGGGGAGAGAGACCCAGTACTTC. Translating it yields CASSELAGRETQYF.

The chain has TRBV7-3 and TRBJ2-3, with 8 bases matching TRBD2. This CDR3 comprises 14 residues. In germline, CDR1 is SGHTA, CDR2 FQGTGA. Germline trimming cut 4 bases from V and 4 bases from J; bases unmatched to any gene: 4. CDR3 DNA sequence: TGTGCCAGCAGCTCAGCGGGACTAGCAGATACGCAGTATTTT. Translating it yields CASSSAGLADTQYF. The variable domain in full, completed from reference TRBV7-3 and TRBJ2-3, reads GAGVSQTPSNKVTEKGKYVELRCDPISGHTALYWYRQSLGQGPEFLIYFQGTGAADDSGLPNDRFFAVRPEGSVSTLKIQRTERGDSAVYLCASSSAGLADTQYFGPGTRLTVL.

The V call is TRBV20-1, the J call TRBJ2-1; D might be TRBD2 (6 bases). The V gene's germline CDR1 is DFQATT and CDR2 SNEGSKA (reference sequence). Deletions cut 0 bases from V and 8 bases from J, with 11 bases between. The CDR3 has 13 residues. The CDR3 sequence is CSARDSEGHEQFF. CDR3 bases: TGCAGTGCTAGAGATTCGGAGGGACATGAGCAGTTCTTC.

V is TRBV15 and J is TRBJ1-1, with D possibly matching TRBD1 (5 bases). Trimming left V 0 bases short and J 5 bases short, with 10 bases between. The CDR3 is 14 amino acids. The germline CDR1 and CDR2 sequences are LNHNV and YYDKDF (reference sequence). The CDR3 DNA sequence: TGTGCCACCAGCAGAGAAATGCAGGGAACTGAAGCTTTCTTT. This codes for CATSREMQGTEAFF.

About this clonotype itself: With a much larger clone just one base away, this may be a read error. The V call is TRBV12-3 or TRBV12-4, the J call TRBJ1-1, with D uncertain. This CDR3 is built from 12 residues. The CDR3 DNA reads as TGTGCCAGCCGGCTCATGAACGCTGAAGCTTTCTTT. This gives the protein CASRLMNAEAFF.